One sample yielded the 9 T cell receptor beta chains listed below, sequenced in a study of T cell repertoires in cytomegalovirus infection. Antigens for these TCRs are unknown. MiXCR, applied by TCRdb to the reads, yields one record per CDR3 protein. This sample has about 570,000 distinct CDR3 sequences, with around 40% found just once. The sequencing here drew on cultured PBMCs, taken from culture after CMV antigen stimulation. These receptor sequences come from a human donor in good health (CMV status not recorded). Some clones in this sample may be carry-over from other donors' samples.

The table lists this clonotype with a few counts. This chain joins TRBV11-2 and TRBJ1-6; D is possibly TRBD1 (6 bases). Per germline, CDR1 SGHAT and CDR2 FQNNGV. The CDR3 has 15 residues. V shed 5 bases and J shed 6 bases, with 14 bases lying between them. For the CDR3, the DNA is TGTGCCAGCAGCACCGAGGGGGGGGGTAATTCACCCCTCCACTTT. It encodes CASSTEGGGNSPLHF.

The J gene is TRBJ2-2, the V gene TRBV12-3 or TRBV12-4; D perhaps matches TRBD2 (5 bases). CDR3 length: 13 residues. The V gene lost 3 bases and the J gene lost 6 bases, with 8 bases spanning the gap. The CDR3 sequence is CASSFRGAGELFF. The CDR3 DNA sequence: TGTGCCAGCAGTTTTCGGGGAGCCGGGGAGCTGTTTTTT.

The gene calls are TRBV6-1 and TRBJ2-3, with D possibly TRBD2 on 5 matching bases. The CDR3 is made up of 15 amino acids. V lost 1 base and J lost 6, with 14 bases in between. CDR1 is MNHNS and CDR2 is SASEGT in the germline V gene. Here the CDR3 reads CASSEGARVPDTQYF. For the CDR3, the DNA is TGTGCCAGCAGTGAAGGGGCGCGGGTGCCGGATACGCAGTATTTT.

This rearrangement joins TRBV6-1 to TRBJ1-5; D unresolved. Between the trimmed V and J ends, which lost 0 bases and 0 bases, there was a span of 9 bases. This CDR3 comprises 16 residues. Germline CDR1 is MNHNS and CDR2 is SASEGT. CDR3: CASSEALRVSNQPQHF. The DNA of the CDR3 is TGTGCCAGCAGTGAAGCGCTTAGGGTTAGCAATCAGCCCCAGCATTTT.

This clonotype came up a few times. This chain joins TRBV11-1 and TRBJ2-3, with 10 bases fitting TRBD2. This CDR3 is 17 amino acids long. Germline loops: CDR1 SGHAT, CDR2 FQDESV (reference sequence). V shed 6 bases, J shed 0 bases, and the junction held 9 bases outside the gene matches. The CDR3 sequence is CASSRPRTSGSTDTQYF. For the CDR3, the DNA is TGTGCCAGCAGTCGCCCACGGACTAGCGGTAGCACAGATACGCAGTATTTT.

The chain recombines TRBV5-1 with TRBJ1-1; no clear D gene. CDR1 and CDR2 from the germline V gene are SGHRS and YFSETQ. Trimming removed 2 bases from V and 1 base from J, with 9 bases in between. This CDR3 is 14 amino acids long. The DNA of the CDR3 is TGCGCCAGCAGCTTCGTCGGGGAGAACACTGAAGCTTTCTTT. This encodes CASSFVGENTEAFF.

This clonotype was picked up a small number of times. The chain joins TRBV6-2 or TRBV6-3 to TRBJ2-4, with D hard to call. The CDR3 is 13 residues long. The germline CDR1 and CDR2 sequences are MNHEY and SVGEGT. With 5 bases removed from V and 6 bases from J, the gap between germline ends came to 11 bases. The CDR3 region is CASSQTNGNIQYF. The CDR3 coding sequence is TGTGCCAGCAGTCAGACCAACGGAAACATTCAGTACTTC.

V usage is TRBV12-3 or TRBV12-4 and J usage is TRBJ1-5, with D tentatively TRBD1 (6 bases). CDR3 length equals 13 residues. V lost 6 bases to trimming and J lost 7 bases, with 13 bases between them. Here the CDR3 reads CASRTGGGQPQHF. The CDR3 DNA reads TGTGCCAGCAGGACAGGCGGAGGGCAGCCCCAGCATTTT.

The chain uses TRBV7-2 and TRBJ2-1, with 9 bases that match TRBD1. The CDR3 runs to 14 residues. V shed 6 bases and J 9 bases; nucleotides not matched to a gene: 9. In germline, CDR1 is SGHTA, CDR2 FQGNSA. Here the CDR3 DNA reads TGTGCCAGCAGTCCTACAGGGGGCAGTTTTGAGCAGTTCTTC. Translating it yields CASSPTGGSFEQFF. The full variable domain, in which reference TRBV7-2 and TRBJ2-1 provide the parts outside the CDR3, is GAGVSQSPSNKVTEKGKDVELRCDPISGHTALYWYRQSLGQGLEFLIYFQGNSAPDKSGLPSDRFSAERTGGSVSTLTIQRTQQEDSAVYLCASSPTGGSFEQFFGPGTRLTVL.